This TCR beta chain was observed in a study of molecular identifiers for immune sequencing clone quantification. The germline gives CDR1 DFQATT, CDR2 SNEGSKA (reference sequence). The CDR3 has 13 amino acids. With V trimmed by 5 bases and J by 4 bases, 4 bases remained unmatched. This clonotype was detected many times. MiXCR was run by TCRdb on the PCR reads, yielding one entry per CDR3 protein. Of about 500,000 distinct CDR3 sequences listed, under 30% were seen once; the top ten hold roughly 0.79%. This chain links TRBV20-1 with TRBJ2-7; 11 nucleotides match TRBD2. The receptor's source is a human donor in good health. Some libraries in this study had Jurkat cell RNA spiked in. Sample: naive CD8+ T cells from blood, with Jurkat cell RNA spiked in. Subset noted: FACS-sorted CD8+CD4-CCR7+CD45RA+ naive T cells. CDR3 in amino acids: CSAATSGTYEQYF. The CDR3 region has the DNA TGCAGTGCTGCGACTAGCGGGACTTACGAGCAGTACTTC.